This TCR beta chain was recorded in a study of identical twins. In TCRdb, the 5' RACE reads were re-called with MiXCR into one record per CDR3 protein. The sample consists of approximately 700,000 distinct CDR3 sequences, 15% to 20% of them appearing once. Germline V lookup: CDR1 DFQATT, CDR2 SNEGSKA (reference sequence). V was trimmed by 6 bases and J by 3 bases, leaving 8 bases between them. The CDR3 extends over 11 amino acids. These same data were also listed under a study on T cells expressing NK-cell markers. That study adds: HCMV serostatus: seven of eight sequenced donors positive, one negative.

The J gene is TRBJ2-5, the V gene TRBV20-1; D is possibly TRBD1 (6 bases). This sequence originates from a woman aged 18-35 years in good health. Sample: PBMCs. Here the CDR3 reads CSAQGKETQYF. CDR3 DNA: TGCAGTGCCCAGGGGAAAGAGACCCAGTACTTC.